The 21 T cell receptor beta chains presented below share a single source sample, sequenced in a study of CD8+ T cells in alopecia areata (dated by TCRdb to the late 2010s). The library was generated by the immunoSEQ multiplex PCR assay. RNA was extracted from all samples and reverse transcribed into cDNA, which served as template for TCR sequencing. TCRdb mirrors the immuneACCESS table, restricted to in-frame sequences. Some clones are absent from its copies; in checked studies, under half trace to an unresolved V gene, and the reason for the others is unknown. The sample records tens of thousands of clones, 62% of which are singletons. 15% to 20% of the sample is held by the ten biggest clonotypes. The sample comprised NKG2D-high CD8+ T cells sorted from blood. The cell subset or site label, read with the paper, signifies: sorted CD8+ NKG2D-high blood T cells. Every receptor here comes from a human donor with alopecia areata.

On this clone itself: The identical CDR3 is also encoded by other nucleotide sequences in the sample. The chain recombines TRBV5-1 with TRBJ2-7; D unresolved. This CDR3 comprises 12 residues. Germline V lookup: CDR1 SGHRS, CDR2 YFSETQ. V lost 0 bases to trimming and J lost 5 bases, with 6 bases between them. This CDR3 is CASSLVGDEQYF. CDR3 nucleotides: TGCGCCAGCAGCTTGGTGGGCGACGAGCAGTACTTC. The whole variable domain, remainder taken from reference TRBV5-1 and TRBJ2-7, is KAGVTQTPRYLIKTRGQQVTLSCSPISGHRSVSWYQQTPGQGLQFLFEYFSETQRNKGNFPGRFSGRQFSNSRSEMNVSTLELGDSALYLCASSLVGDEQYFGPGTRLTVT.

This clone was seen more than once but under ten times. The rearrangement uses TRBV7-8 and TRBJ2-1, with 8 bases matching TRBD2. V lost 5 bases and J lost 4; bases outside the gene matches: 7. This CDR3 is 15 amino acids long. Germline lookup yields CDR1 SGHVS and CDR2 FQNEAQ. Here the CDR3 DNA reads TGTGCCAGCAGCCGCGCGGGGGGTCCTTACAATGAGCAGTTCTTC. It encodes CASSRAGGPYNEQFF.

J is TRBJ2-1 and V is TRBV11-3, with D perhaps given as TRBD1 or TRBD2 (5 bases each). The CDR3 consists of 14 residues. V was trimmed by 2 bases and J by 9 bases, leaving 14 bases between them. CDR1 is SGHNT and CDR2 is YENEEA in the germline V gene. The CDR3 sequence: CASSLRSGAREQFF. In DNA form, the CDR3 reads TGTGCCAGCAGCTTACGGTCCGGGGCGCGTGAGCAGTTCTTC. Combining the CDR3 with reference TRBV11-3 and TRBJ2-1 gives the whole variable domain EAGVVQSPRYKIIEKKQPVAFWCNPISGHNTLYWYLQNLGQGPELLIRYENEEAVDDSQLPKDRFSAERLKGVDSTLKIQPAELGDSAVYLCASSLRSGAREQFFGPGTRLTVL.

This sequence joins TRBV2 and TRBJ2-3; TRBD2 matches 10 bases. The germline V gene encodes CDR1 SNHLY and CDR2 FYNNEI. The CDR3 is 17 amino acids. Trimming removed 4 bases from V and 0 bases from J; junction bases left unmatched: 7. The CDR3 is CASSGWTSGASTDTQYF. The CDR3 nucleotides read TGTGCCAGCAGTGGGTGGACTAGCGGCGCTAGCACAGATACGCAGTATTTT.

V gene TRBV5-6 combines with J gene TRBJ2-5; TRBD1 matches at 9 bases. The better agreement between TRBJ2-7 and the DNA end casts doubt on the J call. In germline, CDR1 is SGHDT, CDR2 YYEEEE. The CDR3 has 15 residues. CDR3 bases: TGTGCCAGCAGCTATACCGGGACAGGGATTTACGAGCAGTACTTC. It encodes CASSYTGTGIYEQYF.

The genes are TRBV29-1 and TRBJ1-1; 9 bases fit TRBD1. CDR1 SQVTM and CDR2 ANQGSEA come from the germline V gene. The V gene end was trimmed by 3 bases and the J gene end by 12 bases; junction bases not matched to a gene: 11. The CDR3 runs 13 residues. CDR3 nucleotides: TGCAGCGTTGAGGGACAGGGAATGAGAGGATCTTTCTTT. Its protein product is CSVEGQGMRGSFF.

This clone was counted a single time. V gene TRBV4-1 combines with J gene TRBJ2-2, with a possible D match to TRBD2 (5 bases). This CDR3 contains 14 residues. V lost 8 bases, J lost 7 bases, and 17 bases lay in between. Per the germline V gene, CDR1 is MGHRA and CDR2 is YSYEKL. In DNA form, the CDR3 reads TGCGCCAGCGAACAGACGTCCCGGGGCGGGGAGCTGTTTTTT. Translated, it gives CASEQTSRGGELFF.

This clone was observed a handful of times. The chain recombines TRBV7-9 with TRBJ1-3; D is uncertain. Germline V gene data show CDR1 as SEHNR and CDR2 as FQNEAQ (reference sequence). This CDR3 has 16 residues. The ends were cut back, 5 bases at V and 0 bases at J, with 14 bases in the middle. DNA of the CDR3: TGTGCCAGCAGCAAACTGGGCTACAGCTCTGGAAACACCATATATTTT. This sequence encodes CASSKLGYSSGNTIYF.

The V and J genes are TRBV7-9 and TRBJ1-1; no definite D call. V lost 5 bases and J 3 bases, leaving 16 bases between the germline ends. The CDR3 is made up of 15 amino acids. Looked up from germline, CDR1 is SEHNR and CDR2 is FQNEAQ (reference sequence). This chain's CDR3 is CASSPRTVEDTEAFF. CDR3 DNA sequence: TGTGCCAGCAGCCCTCGGACGGTCGAGGACACTGAAGCTTTCTTT.

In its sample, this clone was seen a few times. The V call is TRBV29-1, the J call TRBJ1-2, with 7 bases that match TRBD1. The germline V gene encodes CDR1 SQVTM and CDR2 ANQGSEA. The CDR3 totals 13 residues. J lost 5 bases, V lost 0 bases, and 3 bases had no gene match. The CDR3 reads CSVEDGDRYGYTF. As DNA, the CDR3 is TGCAGCGTTGAAGACGGGGACAGATATGGCTACACCTTC.

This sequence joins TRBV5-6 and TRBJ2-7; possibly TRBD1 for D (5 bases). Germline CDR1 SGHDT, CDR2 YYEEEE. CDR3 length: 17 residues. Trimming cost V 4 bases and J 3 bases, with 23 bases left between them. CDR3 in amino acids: CASSQGVGPANFYEQYF. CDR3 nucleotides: TGTGCCAGCAGCCAGGGTGTGGGGCCAGCCAATTTCTACGAGCAGTACTTC.

The CDR3 coding sequence is TGCAGTGCTAGAATCCTCGGGAAACTGTTTTTT. This translates into CSARILGKLFF. The chain employs TRBV20-1 and TRBJ1-4; D remains unclear. Germline CDR1 reads DFQATT; CDR2 reads SNEGSKA (reference sequence). V lost 2 bases and J 11 bases, leaving 9 bases between the germline ends. This CDR3 is 11 amino acids long.

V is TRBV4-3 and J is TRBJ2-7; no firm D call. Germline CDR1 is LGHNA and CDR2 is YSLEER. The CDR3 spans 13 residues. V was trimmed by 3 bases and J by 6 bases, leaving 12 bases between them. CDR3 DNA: TGCGCCAGCAGCCAGGCCTTTTGGAGCGAGCAGTACTTC. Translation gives CASSQAFWSEQYF.

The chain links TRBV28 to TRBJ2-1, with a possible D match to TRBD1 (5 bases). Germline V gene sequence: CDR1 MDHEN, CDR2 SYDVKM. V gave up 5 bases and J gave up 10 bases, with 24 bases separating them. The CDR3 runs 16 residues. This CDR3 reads CASSSKDSGVAAEQFF. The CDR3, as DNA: TGTGCCAGCAGTAGTAAAGACAGTGGTGTTGCCGCCGAGCAGTTCTTC.

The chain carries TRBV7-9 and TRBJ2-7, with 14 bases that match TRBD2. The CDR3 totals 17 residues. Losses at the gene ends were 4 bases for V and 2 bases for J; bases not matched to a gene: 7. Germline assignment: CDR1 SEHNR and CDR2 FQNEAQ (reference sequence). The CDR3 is CASSSATSGRETYEQYF. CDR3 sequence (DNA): TGTGCCAGCAGCTCAGCGACTAGCGGGAGGGAAACCTACGAGCAGTACTTC.

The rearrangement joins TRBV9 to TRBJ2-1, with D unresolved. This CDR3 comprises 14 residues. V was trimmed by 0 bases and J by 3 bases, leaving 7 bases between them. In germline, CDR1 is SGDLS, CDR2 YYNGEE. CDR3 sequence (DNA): TGTGCCAGCAGCGTAGGTTACGGCTACAATGAGCAGTTCTTC. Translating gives CASSVGYGYNEQFF.

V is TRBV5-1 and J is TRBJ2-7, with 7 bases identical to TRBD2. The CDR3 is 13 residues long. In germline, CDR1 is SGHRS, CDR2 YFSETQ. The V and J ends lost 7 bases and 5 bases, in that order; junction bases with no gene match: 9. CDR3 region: CASVRASGDEQYF. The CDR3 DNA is TGCGCCAGCGTCCGGGCTAGCGGAGACGAGCAGTACTTC. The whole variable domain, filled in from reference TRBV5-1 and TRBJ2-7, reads KAGVTQTPRYLIKTRGQQVTLSCSPISGHRSVSWYQQTPGQGLQFLFEYFSETQRNKGNFPGRFSGRQFSNSRSEMNVSTLELGDSALYLCASVRASGDEQYFGPGTRLTVT.

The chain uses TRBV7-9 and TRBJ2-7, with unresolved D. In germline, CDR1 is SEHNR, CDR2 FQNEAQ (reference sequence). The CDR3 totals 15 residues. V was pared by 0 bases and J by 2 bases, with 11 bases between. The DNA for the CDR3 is TGTGCCAGCAGCTTAGCGCGGTTGAGCCCCTACGAGCAGTACTTC. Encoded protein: CASSLARLSPYEQYF.

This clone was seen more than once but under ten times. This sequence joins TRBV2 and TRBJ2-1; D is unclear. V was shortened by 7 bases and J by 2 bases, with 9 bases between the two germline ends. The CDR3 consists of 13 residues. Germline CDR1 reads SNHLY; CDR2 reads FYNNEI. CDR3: CASNFGAYNEQFF. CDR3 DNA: TGTGCCAGCAATTTCGGTGCCTACAATGAGCAGTTCTTC. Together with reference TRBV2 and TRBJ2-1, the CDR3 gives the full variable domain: EPEVTQTPSHQVTQMGQEVILRCVPISNHLYFYWYRQILGQKVEFLVSFYNNEISEKSEIFDDQFSVERPDGSNFTLKIRSTKLEDSAMYFCASNFGAYNEQFFGPGTRLTVL.

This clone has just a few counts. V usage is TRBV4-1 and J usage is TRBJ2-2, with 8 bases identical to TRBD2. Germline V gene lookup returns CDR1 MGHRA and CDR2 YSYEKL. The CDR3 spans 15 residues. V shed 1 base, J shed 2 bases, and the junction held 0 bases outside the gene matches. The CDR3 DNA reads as TGCGCCAGCAGCCAAGTAGCGGGAAACACCGGGGAGCTGTTTTTT. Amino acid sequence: CASSQVAGNTGELFF.

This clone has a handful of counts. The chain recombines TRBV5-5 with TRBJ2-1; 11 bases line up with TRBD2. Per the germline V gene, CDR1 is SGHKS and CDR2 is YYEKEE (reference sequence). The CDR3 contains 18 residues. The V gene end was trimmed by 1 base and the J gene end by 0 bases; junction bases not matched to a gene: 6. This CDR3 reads CASSLTPSGGSSYNEQFF. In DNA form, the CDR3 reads TGTGCCAGCAGCTTGACGCCTAGCGGGGGGAGCTCCTACAATGAGCAGTTCTTC.